Listed here are 6 T cell receptor beta chains from one sample, sequenced in a study of CD8 T cells in ankylosing spondylitis. Overall study findings and caveats: One TCR beta motif, made up of several highly homologous variants, appeared characteristic of ankylosing spondylitis blood.

Each CDR3 protein is one row after TCRdb ran MiXCR on the 5' RACE reads. The sample records under 950,000 distinct CDR3 sequences, about 20% being singletons. No antigen has been identified for these receptors. Material: blood, either unsorted or a sorted T cell fraction (not recorded which). These TCRs come from a male donor with ankylosing spondylitis.

The V gene is TRBV7-2, the J gene TRBJ2-7; D is possibly TRBD1 (5 bases). V dropped 5 bases and J dropped 0 bases, with 17 bases sitting between them. This CDR3 is built from 16 residues. Germline CDR1 SGHTA, CDR2 FQGNSA. The CDR3 loop is CASSLWSLDSSYEQYF. In DNA, the CDR3 is TGTGCCAGCAGCCTTTGGTCTCTCGACAGCTCCTACGAGCAGTACTTC.

This clonotype occurred a few times. The chain is built from TRBV3-1 and TRBJ2-7; 10 bases are a match to TRBD2. The CDR3 is made up of 17 amino acids. V was clipped by 3 bases and J by 4 bases; unmatched bases: 12. The germline V gene encodes CDR1 LGHDT and CDR2 YNNKEL (reference sequence). This CDR3 reads CASSHRLSGGPPYEQYF. CDR3 nucleotides: TGTGCCAGCAGCCACCGCCTTAGCGGGGGGCCCCCTTACGAGCAGTACTTC.

The chain is built from TRBV20-1 and TRBJ1-1; possible D gene TRBD1, 6 bases. The CDR3 has 14 residues. Trimming cost V 3 bases and J 3 bases, with 14 bases left between them. Germline V gives CDR1 DFQATT, CDR2 SNEGSKA (reference sequence). The CDR3 DNA is TGCAGTGCTAGGCTCGGGGGGCAGGACACTGAAGCTTTCTTT. It translates to CSARLGGQDTEAFF.

This clonotype was detected a few times. The chain recombines TRBV14 with TRBJ2-7; no reliable D call. The V gene's germline CDR1 is SGHDN and CDR2 FVKESK. There are 13 residues in the CDR3. V lost 2 bases and J lost 2, with 7 bases in between. This chain's CDR3 is CASSQLTPYEQYF. The CDR3 DNA reads TGTGCCAGCAGCCAACTCACACCCTACGAGCAGTACTTC.

This clonotype was seen more than once but under ten times. The chain combines TRBV2 with TRBJ2-7; no reliable D call. The V end lost 6 bases, the J end lost 5 bases, and 8 bases lay between the germline ends. CDR3 length: 11 residues. In germline, CDR1 is SNHLY, CDR2 FYNNEI. The CDR3 nucleotides are TGTGCCAGCAGAGGGAACGACGAGCAGTACTTC. Its translation is CASRGNDEQYF. Based on the CDR3 plus reference TRBV2 and TRBJ2-7, the full variable domain is EPEVTQTPSHQVTQMGQEVILRCVPISNHLYFYWYRQILGQKVEFLVSFYNNEISEKSEIFDDQFSVERPDGSNFTLKIRSTKLEDSAMYFCASRGNDEQYFGPGTRLTVT.

For the CDR3, the DNA is TGTGCCTCCAACCCCGAACCGGCGGGTGCGGTGAACGAGCAGTACTTC. Protein sequence: CASNPEPAGAVNEQYF. The chain couples TRBV6-1 to TRBJ2-7; D might be TRBD2 (5 bases). The V and J ends lost 11 bases and 5 bases respectively, with 28 bases between them. CDR1 is MNHNS, CDR2 SASEGT, per germline. The CDR3 sequence is 16 residues long.